Presented here are 30 T cell receptor beta chains from one specimen sequenced in a study of blood T cell repertoires in COVID-19. Only in-frame clones appear in the TCRdb table, and some are missing; sequencing was by immunoSEQ multiplex PCR. The profile covers more than 200,000 clones, with more than 70% appearing a single time and just under 6.5% taken by the ten largest. What was sequenced was peripheral blood. The receptors come from a woman aged 25 to 39 with COVID-19, enrolled during active disease.

This rearrangement joins TRBV27 to TRBJ2-1; D remains ambiguous. Germline assignment: CDR1 MNHEY and CDR2 SMNVEV (reference sequence). CDR3 length: 13 amino acids. V lost 3 bases and J 5 bases, leaving 8 bases between the germline ends. CDR3 DNA: TGTGCCAGCAGTTTTAGTCATAACAATGAGCAGTTCTTC. Amino acids: CASSFSHNNEQFF.

The rearrangement joins TRBV25-1 to TRBJ1-2; 8 nucleotides match TRBD1. Germline V gene data show CDR1 as MGHDK and CDR2 as SYGVNS. CDR3 length: 16 residues. J gave up 6 bases and V 6 bases, and 15 bases lay outside the gene matches. The CDR3 loop reads CASSPRIAGDRNGYTF. The CDR3 nucleotides are TGTGCCAGCAGCCCCAGGATCGCAGGGGACAGGAATGGCTACACCTTC.

The J gene is TRBJ2-1, the V gene TRBV2; D remains ambiguous. The V gene's germline CDR1 is SNHLY and CDR2 FYNNEI. The CDR3 totals 14 residues. The V end lost 6 bases, the J end lost 0 bases, and 9 bases lay between the germline ends. Here the CDR3 reads CASRPYSSYNEQFF. In DNA, the CDR3 is TGTGCCAGCAGGCCATATAGCTCCTACAATGAGCAGTTCTTC.

This clone was recorded once. This chain's CDR3 is CASSSTSGQGAMVGELFF. The DNA of the CDR3 is TGTGCCAGCAGTTCTACTTCCGGACAGGGGGCGATGGTCGGGGAGCTGTTTTTT. This chain joins TRBV27 and TRBJ2-2; 11 nucleotides match TRBD1. CDR3 size: 18 residues. Trimming removed 4 bases from V and 7 bases from J; junction bases left unmatched: 14. CDR1 MNHEY and CDR2 SMNVEV come from the germline V gene (reference sequence).

V gene TRBV6-6 combines with J gene TRBJ2-7; TRBD1 aligns across 11 bases. The CDR3 runs to 15 residues. Trimming removed 4 bases from V and 2 bases from J; junction bases left unmatched: 4. CDR1 MNHNY and CDR2 SVGAGI come from the germline V gene (reference sequence). The CDR3, as DNA: TGTGCCAGCAGTTCCGGGACAGGGGGACCCTACGAGCAGTACGTC. Its translation is CASSSGTGGPYEQYV.

About this clone itself: The junction shows a germline mismatch at one end, possibly a read error. The CDR3 DNA reads as TGTGCCAGCAGCGGCAACCGGGACTCCCACAATGAGCAGTTCTTC. Protein: CASSGNRDSHNEQFF. The chain recombines TRBV11-2 with TRBJ2-1, with a weak D call TRBD2 (6 bases). CDR3 length equals 15 residues. The germline V gene encodes CDR1 SGHAT and CDR2 FQNNGV.

V usage is TRBV10-3 and J usage is TRBJ1-3, with D possibly matching TRBD1 (6 bases). CDR3 size: 16 residues. Per the germline V gene, CDR1 is ENHRY and CDR2 is SYGVKD. The V gene lost 2 bases and the J gene lost 0 bases, with 11 bases spanning the gap. The CDR3 loop is CAISEGAGVSGNTIYF. CDR3 DNA: TGTGCCATCAGTGAGGGGGCAGGGGTCTCTGGAAACACCATATATTTT.

V usage is TRBV5-1 and J usage is TRBJ2-3; weak D call: TRBD2 (5 bases). The germline gives CDR1 SGHRS, CDR2 YFSETQ. V was cut by 3 bases and J by 4 bases, with 24 bases left in between. This CDR3 region has 18 residues. CDR3 DNA sequence: TGCGCCAGCAGCTATCAGTTAATCGTAACTAGTGGATCAGATACGCAGTATTTT. Translating it yields CASSYQLIVTSGSDTQYF.

This clone was recorded a few times. The chain links TRBV7-9 to TRBJ1-2, with a possible D match to TRBD1 (6 bases). The V end lost 5 bases, the J end lost 6 bases, and 16 bases lay between the germline ends. Germline CDR1 reads SEHNR; CDR2 reads FQNEAQ (reference sequence). The CDR3 runs to 14 residues. This CDR3 is CASSGGPNLNGYTF. CDR3 in DNA: TGTGCCAGCAGCGGGGGCCCAAACCTCAATGGCTACACCTTC.

This chain uses TRBV6-2 or TRBV6-3 with TRBJ2-3; 11 nucleotides align to TRBD2. The germline gives CDR1 MNHEY, CDR2 SVGEGT. The J segment lost 4 bases and the V segment lost 0 bases, leaving 9 bases of the junction unmatched. This CDR3 has 18 amino acids. The CDR3 spells CASSYSGVLAGVADTQYF. CDR3 nucleotide sequence: TGTGCCAGCAGTTACTCGGGGGTACTAGCGGGAGTGGCAGATACGCAGTATTTT.

The chain links TRBV18 to TRBJ2-7; 9 bases are a match to TRBD1. The V segment lost 6 bases and the J segment 6 bases; nucleotides outside the gene matches: 6. The germline gives CDR1 KGHSH, CDR2 LQKENI. This CDR3 region has 13 residues. For the CDR3, the DNA is TGTGCCAGCTCCTCGATGGACAGGGGCGAGCAGTACTTC. Its translation is CASSSMDRGEQYF. The full variable domain, completed using reference TRBV18 and TRBJ2-7, is NAGVMQNPRHLVRRRGQEARLRCSPMKGHSHVYWYRQLPEEGLKFMVYLQKENIIDESGMPKERFSAEFPKEGPSILRIQQVVRGDSAAYFCASSSMDRGEQYFGPGTRLTVT.

This clone was counted a single time. The chain is built from TRBV19 and TRBJ1-5, with 11 bases that match TRBD1. CDR1 is LNHDA and CDR2 is SQIVND in the germline V gene (reference sequence). V lost 3 bases, J lost 0 bases, and 4 bases stayed unmatched. This CDR3 has 17 amino acids. The DNA of the CDR3 is TGTGCCAGTAGTATGGACAGGGGGCTTTATAGCAATCAGCCCCAGCATTTT. This gives the protein CASSMDRGLYSNQPQHF.

The CDR3 loop reads CASSLAPSAEAFF. DNA for the CDR3: TGTGCCAGCAGCTTAGCGCCTTCGGCTGAAGCTTTCTTT. The V gene is TRBV7-9, the J gene TRBJ1-1; D gene uncertain. The ends were cut back, 0 bases at V and 6 bases at J, with 8 bases in the middle. CDR1 and CDR2 (germline): SEHNR, FQNEAQ (reference sequence). CDR3 length: 13 amino acids.

The chain recombines TRBV10-2 with TRBJ2-7; 8 bases map to TRBD1. The CDR3 extends over 13 amino acids. With 6 bases clipped from V and 2 bases from J, the junction kept 3 bases outside the gene matches. CDR1 is WSHSY, CDR2 SAAADI, per germline. In nucleotides, the CDR3 is TGCGCCAGCAGGGAGACAGGGGCCTACGAGCAGTACTTC. This codes for CASRETGAYEQYF.

V usage is TRBV6-5 and J usage is TRBJ2-3, with 11 bases identical to TRBD1. CDR3 length equals 16 residues. Germline CDR1 MNHEY, CDR2 SVGAGI. Unmatched junction bases numbered 5, after V lost 2 bases and J lost 4 bases. CDR3 sequence reads: CASSYNRDRGADTQYF. For the CDR3, the DNA is TGTGCCAGCAGTTACAACCGGGACAGGGGGGCAGATACGCAGTATTTT.

The chain combines TRBV6-6 with TRBJ1-4; 7 nucleotides agree with TRBD1. Germline CDR1 and CDR2: MNHNY and SVGAGI (reference sequence). The CDR3 has 15 amino acids. Trimming took 6 bases from V and 8 from J; bases not matched to a gene: 12. CDR3 sequence: CASRARTGRGEKLFF. CDR3 DNA: TGTGCCAGCAGGGCCAGGACAGGCAGGGGGGAAAAACTGTTTTTT.

This sequence joins TRBV10-3 and TRBJ2-1, with D perhaps TRBD2 (6 bases). CDR1 ENHRY and CDR2 SYGVKD come from the germline V gene. The CDR3 is 16 residues long. Trimming took off 0 bases at V and 7 bases at J, with 16 bases between the two ends. The CDR3 region has the DNA TGTGCCATCAGTGAGTCAGGGGCGGGAAAGGAAAATGAGCAGTTCTTC. Translation gives CAISESGAGKENEQFF.

The chain is built from TRBV2 and TRBJ1-5; 8 nucleotides agree with TRBD1. CDR3 size: 17 residues. J lost 0 bases, V lost 7 bases, and 11 bases had no gene match. Per the germline V gene, CDR1 is SNHLY and CDR2 is FYNNEI. The CDR3 is CASTGQGARYSNQPQHF. The CDR3 nucleotides read TGTGCCAGCACTGGGCAGGGGGCTCGTTATAGCAATCAGCCCCAGCATTTT.

This clone was counted once. V and J are TRBV6-5 and TRBJ2-2, with 8 positions matching TRBD1. Germline V gene lookup returns CDR1 MNHEY and CDR2 SVGAGI. The CDR3 is 13 amino acids. J gave up 5 bases and V 8 bases, and 4 bases lay outside the gene matches. This CDR3 reads CASHRGWTGELFF. The CDR3 DNA reads as TGTGCCAGCCACAGGGGGTGGACCGGGGAGCTGTTTTTT.

The V call is TRBV6-2 or TRBV6-3, the J call TRBJ2-5, with 7 bases that match TRBD2. V was clipped by 0 bases and J by 5 bases; unmatched bases: 9. The CDR3 has 16 residues. Germline V gives CDR1 MNHEY, CDR2 SVGEGT. CDR3 sequence reads: CASSYSRGRARETQYF. The CDR3 coding sequence is TGTGCCAGCAGTTACTCACGAGGGAGGGCCAGGGAGACCCAGTACTTC.

This rearrangement joins TRBV4-1 to TRBJ2-1; D might be TRBD2 (6 bases). Looked up from germline, CDR1 is MGHRA and CDR2 is YSYEKL. Deletions cut 4 bases from V and 5 bases from J, with 15 bases between. The CDR3 totals 15 residues. The CDR3 loop is CASSRSPSSDNEQFF. CDR3 DNA sequence: TGCGCCAGCAGCCGCTCCCCCTCTAGCGACAATGAGCAGTTCTTC.

V usage is TRBV24-1 and J usage is TRBJ2-2, with 11 bases identical to TRBD2. CDR3 length: 16 amino acids. Per the germline V gene, CDR1 is KGHDR and CDR2 is SFDVKD. V shed 3 bases and J 5 bases; nucleotides not matched to a gene: 4. The CDR3 sequence is CATSDVLAGETGELFF. CDR3 bases: TGTGCCACCAGTGATGTACTAGCGGGAGAGACCGGGGAGCTGTTTTTT.

The chain links TRBV5-1 to TRBJ2-5, with D perhaps TRBD2 (5 bases). The germline V gene has CDR1 SGHRS and CDR2 YFSETQ. Trimming took off 0 bases at V and 7 bases at J, with 13 bases between the two ends. CDR3 length: 14 residues. DNA of the CDR3: TGCGCCAGCAGCTTGGGACGGGGTTCGGTGACCCAGTACTTC. The encoded protein is CASSLGRGSVTQYF.

This chain connects TRBV27 to TRBJ1-1, with TRBD1 as a possible D gene (5 bases). Germline lookup yields CDR1 MNHEY and CDR2 SMNVEV (reference sequence). This CDR3 comprises 16 residues. Trimming cost V 5 bases and J 1 base, with 17 bases left between them. CDR3 region: CASSLSLDTWNTEAFF. The CDR3 nucleotides are TGTGCCAGCAGTCTCTCCTTGGACACCTGGAACACTGAAGCTTTCTTT.

V gene TRBV7-2 combines with J gene TRBJ2-1, with D possibly TRBD1 on 6 matching bases. The V end lost 5 bases, the J end lost 6 bases, and 17 bases lay between the germline ends. Germline V lookup: CDR1 SGHTA, CDR2 FQGNSA. CDR3 length: 15 amino acids. CDR3 sequence reads: CASSPDRLVFNEQFF. CDR3 in DNA: TGTGCCAGCAGCCCAGACAGGTTAGTCTTCAATGAGCAGTTCTTC.

The chain joins TRBV5-8 to TRBJ1-2, with no clear D. The CDR3 loop spans 16 amino acids. Trimming cost V 0 bases and J 5 bases, with 17 bases left between them. Germline CDR1 and CDR2: SGHTS and YDEGEE. The CDR3 loop is CASSLALSVVRYGYTF. CDR3 bases: TGTGCCAGCAGCTTGGCCCTATCGGTGGTGCGGTATGGCTACACCTTC.

V and J are TRBV11-1 and TRBJ2-7, with 7 bases matching TRBD1. CDR1 and CDR2 (germline): SGHAT, FQDESV (reference sequence). The CDR3 sequence is 13 residues long. V lost 4 bases to trimming and J lost 4 bases; unmatched junction nucleotides: 4. The CDR3 coding sequence is TGTGCCAGCAGCTCGAGGGGACAGTACGAGCAGTACTTC. This encodes CASSSRGQYEQYF.

This rearrangement joins TRBV24-1 to TRBJ2-3; 7 bases align to TRBD2. Germline values: CDR1 KGHDR, CDR2 SFDVKD. The CDR3 runs 14 residues. With V trimmed by 5 bases and J by 7 bases, 8 bases remained unmatched. The CDR3 reads CATSVASGGNTQYF. The CDR3 coding sequence is TGTGCCACCAGTGTGGCTAGCGGTGGAAATACGCAGTATTTT.

The chain is built from TRBV28 and TRBJ2-7; 8 bases map to TRBD1. This CDR3 comprises 15 residues. Germline V CDR1 and CDR2: MDHEN, SYDVKM. With V trimmed by 6 bases and J by 2 bases, 9 bases remained unmatched. The CDR3 sequence: CASSGVGTGTYEQYF. In DNA form, the CDR3 reads TGTGCCAGCAGCGGGGTCGGGACAGGAACCTACGAGCAGTACTTC.

The CDR3 sequence: CASSLEKGGPKDQRNEQFF. CDR3 DNA: TGTGCCAGCAGCTTAGAGAAGGGAGGGCCTAAAGATCAGAGGAATGAGCAGTTCTTC. This chain connects TRBV11-3 to TRBJ2-1; 7 positions agree with TRBD2. V lost 0 bases and J lost 7; bases outside the gene matches: 18. In germline, CDR1 is SGHNT, CDR2 YENEEA. The CDR3 sequence is 19 residues long. Full variable domain (rest looked up from reference TRBV11-3 and TRBJ2-1): EAGVVQSPRYKIIEKKQPVAFWCNPISGHNTLYWYLQNLGQGPELLIRYENEEAVDDSQLPKDRFSAERLKGVDSTLKIQPAELGDSAVYLCASSLEKGGPKDQRNEQFFGPGTRLTVL.